This T cell receptor beta chain was identified during a study of blood T cell repertoires in COVID-19. The overall study: The samples span acute and convalescent COVID-19 from the United States, Italy and Spain. T cells, B-cell-depleted T cells, or PBMCs provided the cDNA or gDNA that served as material.

Per the study methods: Amplifying reference gene primers gave estimates of nucleated cell counts. Here immunoSEQ multiplex PCR was the method, and the copy in TCRdb shows in-frame clones only, minus some. V, J and clone size are those of that table, while D and trimming were read from the DNA. The table lists around 300,000 clones, around 90% of them singletons, with approximately 0.94% in the top ten. This CDR3 is 14 amino acids long. The germline V gene has CDR1 MRHNA and CDR2 SNTAGT. V shed 3 bases and J 9 bases; nucleotides not matched to a gene: 6. Source material: peripheral blood. V usage is TRBV6-4 and J usage is TRBJ2-2, with 8 bases identical to TRBD2. The receptor was derived from a woman between 35 and 50 years old who had recovered from COVID-19. The chain's CDR3 is CASSEEAGVRELFF. The CDR3, as DNA: TGTGCCAGCAGTGAGGAAGCGGGAGTGAGGGAGCTGTTTTTT.